This T cell receptor beta chain came from a study of spatial heterogeneity in lung cancer. TCRdb reprocessed the 5' RACE reads via MiXCR and lists one record per CDR3 protein. Of about 94,000 distinct CDR3 sequences in the sample, approximately 20% are singletons; the top ten hold just over 20%. This CDR3 is built from 9 residues. Per germline, CDR1 SQVTM and CDR2 ANQGSEA. Time point in this sample: blood at routine non-recurrence follow-up after resection. TCRs were sequenced from unsorted whole RNA of tumor, nontumor lung or PBMC. This clonotype has more than one count but fewer than ten. The V call is TRBV29-1, the J call TRBJ1-6; D gene unclear. This specimen consisted of PBMCs, obtained at follow-up. The source of this sequence is a male donor with early-stage non-small cell lung cancer. The CDR3 sequence is CTYTSPLHF. In nucleotides, the CDR3 is TGCACGTACACTTCACCCCTCCACTTT. Looking up the rest from reference TRBV29-1 and TRBJ1-6 gives the full variable domain: SAVISQKPSRDICQRGTSLTIQCQVDSQVTMMFWYRQQPGQSLTLIATANQGSEATYESGFVIDKFPISRPNLTFSTLTVSNMSPEDSSIYLCTYTSPLHFGNGTRLTVT.